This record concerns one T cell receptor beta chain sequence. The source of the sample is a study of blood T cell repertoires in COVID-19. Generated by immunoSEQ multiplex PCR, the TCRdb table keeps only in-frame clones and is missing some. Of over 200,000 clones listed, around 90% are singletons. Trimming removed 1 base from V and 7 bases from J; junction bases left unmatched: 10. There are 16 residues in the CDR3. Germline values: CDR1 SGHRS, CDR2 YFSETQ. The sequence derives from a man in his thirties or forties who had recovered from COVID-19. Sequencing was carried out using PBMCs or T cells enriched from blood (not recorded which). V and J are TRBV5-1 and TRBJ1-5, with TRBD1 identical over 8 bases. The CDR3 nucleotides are TGCGCCAGCAGCTTGTCTCCGACAGGGGCTGGGCAGCCCCAGCATTTT. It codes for CASSLSPTGAGQPQHF.